Below are 17 T cell receptor beta chains sequenced from a single sample in a study of blood T cell repertoires in COVID-19. Clones were sequenced by immunoSEQ multiplex PCR, and TCRdb holds only the in-frame ones, with some missing. Of some 14,000 clones listed, around 89% are singletons. Sequenced material: peripheral blood. The receptors derive from a human donor in a cohort sampled during active COVID-19.

V is TRBV9 and J is TRBJ2-1, with TRBD2 identical over 7 bases. After removal of 0 bases from V and 8 bases from J, the junction contained 5 bases not matched to a gene. The germline gives CDR1 SGDLS, CDR2 YYNGEE. The CDR3 sequence is 14 residues long. This CDR3 reads CASSVVAGRDEQFF. In DNA form, the CDR3 reads TGTGCCAGCAGCGTAGTTGCGGGGAGGGATGAGCAGTTCTTC.

This clone appeared a few times. CDR3 sequence: CASSSRLAANTGELFF. The CDR3 DNA reads as TGTGCCAGTAGTAGCCGACTAGCGGCGAACACCGGGGAGCTGTTTTTT. J is TRBJ2-2 and V is TRBV19, with TRBD2 matching over 9 bases. After removal of 4 bases from V and 0 bases from J, the junction contained 3 bases not matched to a gene. The CDR3 has 16 amino acids. The germline V gene encodes CDR1 LNHDA and CDR2 SQIVND (reference sequence).

A single count supports this clone. V and J are TRBV24-1 and TRBJ2-7; D possibly corresponds to TRBD2 (5 bases). The germline CDR1 and CDR2 sequences are KGHDR and SFDVKD. The CDR3 length is 15 residues. V was pared by 2 bases and J by 3 bases, with 13 bases between. Here the CDR3 reads CATSDSGSQFYEQYF. The CDR3 coding sequence is TGTGCCACCAGTGATTCGGGGTCCCAATTCTACGAGCAGTACTTC.

V usage is TRBV19 and J usage is TRBJ2-1, with 9 nucleotides matching TRBD2. The V gene's germline CDR1 is LNHDA and CDR2 SQIVND (reference sequence). V lost 7 bases, J lost 9 bases, and 10 bases stayed unmatched. The CDR3 has 14 residues. CDR3 sequence: CASTPDSGRAEQFF. The CDR3 DNA is TGTGCCAGTACCCCGGATAGCGGGAGAGCTGAGCAGTTCTTC. The full variable domain, with the rest looked up from reference TRBV19 and TRBJ2-1, is DGGITQSPKYLFRKEGQNVTLSCEQNLNHDAMYWYRQDPGQGLRLIYYSQIVNDFQKGDIAEGYSVSREKKESFPLTVTSAQKNPTAFYLCASTPDSGRAEQFFGPGTRLTVL.

The chain links TRBV27 to TRBJ2-1, with 12 bases matching TRBD2. Germline trimming cut 3 bases from V and 4 bases from J; bases unmatched to any gene: 4. This CDR3 spans 16 amino acids. The germline CDR1 and CDR2 sequences are MNHEY and SMNVEV (reference sequence). CDR3 DNA sequence: TGTGCCAGCAGTTTTGGACTAGCGGGGAGATACAATGAGCAGTTCTTC. Its translation: CASSFGLAGRYNEQFF.

This chain connects TRBV5-1 to TRBJ2-1; a weak D match, TRBD2 (5 bases). The length of the CDR3 is 14 residues. Germline V gives CDR1 SGHRS, CDR2 YFSETQ. V gave up 0 bases and J gave up 6 bases, with 10 bases separating them. CDR3 in amino acids: CASSLAPGLNEQFF. The CDR3, as DNA: TGCGCCAGCAGCTTGGCCCCCGGACTCAATGAGCAGTTCTTC.

This clone came up once. This chain uses TRBV6-5 with TRBJ2-5; 8 nucleotides align to TRBD1. The CDR3 is 16 amino acids. V was clipped by 0 bases and J by 5 bases; unmatched bases: 8. The germline CDR1 and CDR2 sequences are MNHEY and SVGAGI. This CDR3 reads CASSYSPGQAGETQYF. The CDR3, as DNA: TGTGCCAGCAGTTACTCACCGGGACAGGCGGGGGAGACCCAGTACTTC.

The chain combines TRBV5-4 with TRBJ2-1, with 10 bases matching TRBD1. Per the germline V gene, CDR1 is SGHNT and CDR2 is YYREEE (reference sequence). V lost 4 bases to trimming and J lost 7 bases; unmatched junction nucleotides: 8. There are 15 residues in the CDR3. The chain's CDR3 is CASSRRRQGANEQFF. The CDR3 DNA sequence: TGTGCCAGCAGCCGGAGAAGACAGGGGGCGAATGAGCAGTTCTTC. Drawing the rest from reference TRBV5-4 and TRBJ2-1, the complete variable domain is ETGVTQSPTHLIKTRGQQVTLRCSSQSGHNTVSWYQQALGQGPQFIFQYYREEENGRGNFPPRFSGLQFPNYSSELNVNALELDDSALYLCASSRRRQGANEQFFGPGTRLTVL.

The rearrangement uses TRBV19 and TRBJ1-5; D is unclear. CDR3 length: 17 residues. The V end was cut by 9 bases, the J end by 4 bases, with 25 bases between. Germline CDR1 and CDR2: LNHDA and SQIVND (reference sequence). The CDR3 loop is CASSNRMVWEINQPQHF. CDR3 DNA: TGTGCCAGCTCTAATCGGATGGTGTGGGAGATTAATCAGCCCCAGCATTTT.

The gene calls are TRBV14 and TRBJ2-7; the match to TRBD1 covers 10 bases. The junction had 5 bases not matched to a gene; V was cut back by 4 bases and J by 5 bases. The germline gives CDR1 SGHDN, CDR2 FVKESK. The length of the CDR3 is 14 residues. CDR3 sequence: CASSRTGQGNEQYF. The CDR3 DNA follows: TGTGCCAGCAGCCGAACGGGACAGGGGAACGAGCAGTACTTC.

This rearrangement joins TRBV3-1 (or the pseudogene TRBV3-2) to TRBJ1-3; D is undetermined. The V gene's germline CDR1 is LGHDT and CDR2 YNNKEL (reference sequence). This CDR3 contains 16 residues. V was shortened by 5 bases and J by 1 base, with 15 bases between the two germline ends. CDR3 region: CASSTEAGNSGNTIYF. In nucleotides, the CDR3 is TGTGCCAGCAGCACCGAGGCGGGAAATTCTGGAAACACCATATATTTT.

The table lists this clone with a few counts. The chain combines TRBV18 with TRBJ2-7; TRBD2 agrees at 7 bases. The V gene's germline CDR1 is KGHSH and CDR2 LQKENI. The CDR3 totals 14 residues. Trimming took 3 bases from V and 0 from J; bases not matched to a gene: 2. In nucleotides, the CDR3 is TGTGCCAGCTCACCCGGCGGGAGCTCCTACGAGCAGTACTTC. It yields the protein CASSPGGSSYEQYF. Full variable domain (rest looked up from reference TRBV18 and TRBJ2-7): NAGVMQNPRHLVRRRGQEARLRCSPMKGHSHVYWYRQLPEEGLKFMVYLQKENIIDESGMPKERFSAEFPKEGPSILRIQQVVRGDSAAYFCASSPGGSSYEQYFGPGTRLTVT.

The chain joins TRBV15 to TRBJ2-1, with D perhaps TRBD2 (6 bases). CDR3 size: 17 residues. With 0 bases removed from V and 7 bases from J, the gap between germline ends came to 19 bases. The germline gives CDR1 LNHNV, CDR2 YYDKDF (reference sequence). CDR3 bases: TGTGCCACCAGCAGAGAGGGGACTTCTTTCCCCAGTAATGAGCAGTTCTTC. Translation: CATSREGTSFPSNEQFF.

J is TRBJ1-2 and V is TRBV28; 8 bases match TRBD1. The CDR3 spans 15 residues. The J segment lost 6 bases and the V segment lost 0 bases, leaving 6 bases of the junction unmatched. Germline V CDR1 and CDR2: MDHEN, SYDVKM. The CDR3 region has the DNA TGTGCCAGCAGTTTATGGGACAGGGATTTTGATGGCTACACCTTC. Amino acids: CASSLWDRDFDGYTF.

The rearrangement links TRBV11-3 to TRBJ1-2, with 7 positions matching TRBD1. The CDR3 sequence is 17 residues long. After removal of 0 bases from V and 4 bases from J, the junction contained 11 bases not matched to a gene. CDR1 and CDR2 (germline): SGHNT, YENEEA. CDR3 in amino acids: CASSLDSPPRDSYGYTF. CDR3 nucleotide sequence: TGTGCCAGCAGCTTAGATTCCCCACCCCGGGACAGCTATGGCTACACCTTC.

The rearrangement links TRBV20-1 to TRBJ1-1; D uncertain. The V and J ends lost 7 bases and 3 bases respectively, with 9 bases between them. The CDR3 is made up of 11 amino acids. Germline-derived CDR1 and CDR2 are DFQATT and SNEGSKA (reference sequence). The CDR3 sequence: CSVSRDTEAFF. The DNA for the CDR3 is TGCAGTGTTTCCCGGGACACTGAAGCTTTCTTT.

This clone was observed once. J is TRBJ1-5 and V is TRBV3-1 (or the pseudogene TRBV3-2); 7 nucleotides agree with TRBD1. V dropped 4 bases and J dropped 6; count of bases not matched to a gene: 9. The CDR3 is 15 residues long. Germline V gene data show CDR1 as LGHDT and CDR2 as YNNKEL (reference sequence). CDR3 nucleotides: TGTGCCAGCAGCCGATCCGGGACAGACGGTCAGCCCCAGCATTTT. Translated, it gives CASSRSGTDGQPQHF.